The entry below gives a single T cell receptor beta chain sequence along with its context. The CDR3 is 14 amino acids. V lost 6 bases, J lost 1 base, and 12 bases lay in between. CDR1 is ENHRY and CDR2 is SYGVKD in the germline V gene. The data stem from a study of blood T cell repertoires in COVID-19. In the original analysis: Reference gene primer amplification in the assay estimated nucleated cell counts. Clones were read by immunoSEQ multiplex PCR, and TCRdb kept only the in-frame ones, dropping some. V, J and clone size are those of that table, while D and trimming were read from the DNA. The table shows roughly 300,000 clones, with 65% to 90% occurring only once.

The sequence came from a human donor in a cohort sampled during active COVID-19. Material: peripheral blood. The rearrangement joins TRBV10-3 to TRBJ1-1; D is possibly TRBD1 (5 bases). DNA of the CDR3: TGTGCCATCAGGGAAACAGGAGCGAACACTGAAGCTTTCTTT. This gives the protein CAIRETGANTEAFF.